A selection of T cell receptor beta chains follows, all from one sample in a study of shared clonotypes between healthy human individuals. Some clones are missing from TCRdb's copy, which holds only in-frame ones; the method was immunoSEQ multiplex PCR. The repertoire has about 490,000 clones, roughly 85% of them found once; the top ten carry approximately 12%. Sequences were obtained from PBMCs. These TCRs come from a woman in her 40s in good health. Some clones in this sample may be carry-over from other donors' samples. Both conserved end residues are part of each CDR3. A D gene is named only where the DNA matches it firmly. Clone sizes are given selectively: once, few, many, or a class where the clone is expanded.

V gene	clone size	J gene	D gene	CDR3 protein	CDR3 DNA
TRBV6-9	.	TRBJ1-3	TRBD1	CASFGTGEGTIYF	TGTGCCAGCTTTGGGACAGGGGAGGGTACCATATATTTT
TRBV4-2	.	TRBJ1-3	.	CASSQEAQGLGNTIYF	TGTGCCAGCAGCCAAGAAGCGCAGGGTCTAGGAAACACCATATATTTT
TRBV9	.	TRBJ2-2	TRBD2	CASSPRWTSDTGELFF	TGTGCCAGCAGCCCGAGATGGACTAGCGACACCGGGGAGCTGTTTTTT
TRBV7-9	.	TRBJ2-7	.	CASSLSSGRGSYEQYF	TGTGCCAGCAGCTTAAGCTCAGGGCGGGGTTCCTACGAGCAGTACTTC
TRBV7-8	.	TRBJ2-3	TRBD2	CASAVAGIDTQYF	TGTGCCAGCGCCGTAGCGGGGATAGATACGCAGTATTTT
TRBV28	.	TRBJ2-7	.	CASSAVRDFSYEQYF	TGTGCCAGCAGCGCGGTACGGGACTTCTCCTACGAGCAGTACTTC
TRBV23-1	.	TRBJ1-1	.	CATSGGQGENRDTEAFF	TGCGCCACCAGCGGGGGGCAGGGTGAGAACAGGGACACTGAAGCTTTCTTT
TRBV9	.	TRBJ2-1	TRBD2	CASSARTSGGDEQFF	TGTGCCAGCAGCGCCCGGACTAGCGGGGGCGATGAGCAGTTCTTC
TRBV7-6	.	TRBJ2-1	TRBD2	CASSLAASGSYNEQFF	TGTGCCAGCAGCTTAGCGGCTAGCGGCTCCTACAATGAGCAGTTCTTC
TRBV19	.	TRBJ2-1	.	CASSILEAGYNEQFF	TGTGCCAGTAGTATTCTGGAGGCAGGCTACAATGAGCAGTTCTTC
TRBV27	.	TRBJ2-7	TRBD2	CASSSTTSGTLKQYF	TGTGCCAGCAGTTCGACGACTAGCGGGACTCTCAAGCAGTACTTC
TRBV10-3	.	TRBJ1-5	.	CAIKGQENQPQHF	TGTGCCATCAAGGGGCAGGAAAATCAGCCCCAGCATTTT
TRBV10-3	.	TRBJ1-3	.	CAISESSAFSGNTIYF	TGTGCCATCAGTGAGTCCTCGGCATTTTCTGGAAACACCATATATTTT
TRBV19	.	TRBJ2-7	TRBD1	CASSSGQTPTYEQYF	TGTGCCAGTAGTTCGGGACAGACCCCCACCTACGAGCAGTACTTC
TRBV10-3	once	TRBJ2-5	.	CAIRRDALETQYF	TGTGCCATCAGACGAGACGCGCTAGAGACCCAGTACTTC
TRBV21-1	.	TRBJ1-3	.	CASSLRRDSGNTIYF	TGTGCCAGCAGCCTTCGGCGGGACTCTGGAAACACCATATATTTT
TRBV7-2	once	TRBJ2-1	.	CASSAGIYNEQFF	TGTGCCAGCAGCGCCGGGATCTACAATGAGCAGTTCTTC
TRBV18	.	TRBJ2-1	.	CASSPLHSGYNEQFF	TGTGCCAGCTCACCACTACACTCCGGATACAATGAGCAGTTCTTC